Below, one TCR beta chain is given with its context. This clonotype was counted many times. Its recognized antigen is unknown. No base-level quality is on record; no much larger clone is a single base apart. Graves' hyperthyroidism was defined as stable when no progression to ophthalmopathy occurred over 18 months of follow-up. Hyperthyroidism patients were aged 18 to 65 years and newly diagnosed, with disease duration of less than 2 months. Any patient with an uncontrolled infection, another autoimmune disease, pregnancy or lactation was excluded. Diagnoses were based on clinical symptoms, serum thyroxine and TRAb, thyroid ultrasound and orbital computed tomography. Ficoll-Paque density gradient centrifugation was used to isolate PBMCs from approximately 10 ml of fresh peripheral blood. Total RNA was extracted using Trizol reagent, and RNA quality was assessed on an Agilent 2100 Bioanalyzer. These data originate in a study of T cells in Graves' hyperthyroidism and ophthalmopathy (dated by TCRdb to about 2019). Background for the entire study: Peripheral blood was sampled at the time of initial diagnosis, prior to any treatment. To identify TCR V-J signatures that set the groups apart, the researchers used a discovery cohort of approximately 98 patients, made up of fewer than 50 with Graves' ophthalmopathy and 57 with stable Graves' hyperthyroidism. An independent validation cohort of around 20 hyperthyroidism patients and approximately 15 patients who later progressed to ophthalmopathy tested prospective prediction of ophthalmopathy. For training and testing, the 80 to 100 patients in the discovery cohort were randomly divided in a 7:3 ratio. In six Graves' hyperthyroidism patients, the study also compared T-cell repertoires from thyroid tissue with T-cell repertoires from blood. Following sampling, methimazole starting at 30 mg daily was given to hyperthyroidism patients, and high-dose intravenous methylprednisolone was given to ophthalmopathy patients. TCR Vbeta CDR3 sequencing of roughly 140 peripheral blood samples (approximately 44 ophthalmopathy, about 75 hyperthyroidism and 17 progressor patients) is reported in the paper.

Summary of the overall study and its limitations: During validation, the model predicted progression to ophthalmopathy a median of around 7 months ahead of onset, with around 70% sensitivity and almost 75% specificity. A model built on a 13 V-J signature distinguished ophthalmopathy from stable hyperthyroidism, reaching around 88% sensitivity and about 81% specificity in cross-validation and 80%/75% in testing. No statistical method was used to set the sample size in advance, and investigators knew the group allocation. Most expanded thyroid clonotypes (frequency above 0.001) were also detected in blood, suggesting blood repertoires may reflect thyroid immune responses.

The CDR3, from cysteine to phenylalanine, totals 12 residues. Solely the CDR3 DNA is kept, with 36 bases framed from the first base. Reading the germline V gene (reference sequence) gives CDR1 DFQATT and CDR2 SNEGSKA. At the junction V is shortened by 6 bases and J by 0 bases, with 6 bases in between. TCR beta CDR3 regions were amplified from RNA transcripts. The TCR CDR3 was subjected to a first round of RT-PCR using the HTBI primer set and the Qiagen OneStep RT-PCR kit. Libraries were constructed in a second round of multiplex PCR, after which size selection and purification were performed. Sequencing of the libraries was done on an Illumina HiSeq2000 using paired-end 100 bp reads. The study's processing was this. Raw data were processed with SOAPnuke, discarding reads with adapters, uncalled bases, mean Phred below 15, or no exact constant-primer or identifier match. COPE v1.2.5 was used to merge the high-quality paired reads, and each unique nucleotide sequence was defined as a clonotype. MiTCR v1.1 was used to align the clonotypes against IMGT TRBV, TRBD and TRBJ reference segments. Only V-J combinations with frequency above 0.0001, covering approximately 99% of repertoires, were analysed. The TCS score was defined as the ratio of F50 (clonal expansion) to E x V (chaos), calculated using BLOSUM62-based TCRdist between CDR3 peptides within each V-J. Welch's t-statistics and random forest reduced around 520 V-J features to under 15, which were used in a naive Bayes classifier (R e1071). TCRdb took the public reads, trimmed them with fastp at Q25, ran MiXCR for clone calling and kept in-frame beta chains. Duplicate CDR3 protein sequences are folded into a single record with the most common DNA and genes. The V and J calls and clone size come from TCRdb's table, not from the authors' own analysis. This sample holds approximately 520,000 distinct CDR3 sequences; less than 25% were observed only once. The ten largest clones capture 26% of the sample.

The sequenced sample was blood. The chain is assembled from TRBV20-1 and TRBJ1-5; the D gene identity is not certain. The sequence was collected from a young man with Graves' hyperthyroidism. The sequence in DNA is TGCAGTGCCCAAAATAGCAATCAGCCCCAGCATTTT. Translated, this gives CSAQNSNQPQHF.